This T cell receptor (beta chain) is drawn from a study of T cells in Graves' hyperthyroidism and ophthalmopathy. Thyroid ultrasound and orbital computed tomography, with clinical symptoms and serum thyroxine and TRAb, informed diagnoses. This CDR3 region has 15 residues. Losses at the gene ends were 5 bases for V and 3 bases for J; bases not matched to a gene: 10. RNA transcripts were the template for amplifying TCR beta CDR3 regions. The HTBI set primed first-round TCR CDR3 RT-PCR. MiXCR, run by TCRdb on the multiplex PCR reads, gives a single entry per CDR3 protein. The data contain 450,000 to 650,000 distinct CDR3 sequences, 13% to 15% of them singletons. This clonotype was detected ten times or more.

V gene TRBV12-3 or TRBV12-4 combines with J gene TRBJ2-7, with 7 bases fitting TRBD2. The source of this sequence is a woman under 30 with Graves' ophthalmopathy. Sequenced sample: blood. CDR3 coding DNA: TGTGCCAGCAGTCCCCGGGAGGCGGGATTCTACGAGCAGTACTTC. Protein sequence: CASSPREAGFYEQYF.